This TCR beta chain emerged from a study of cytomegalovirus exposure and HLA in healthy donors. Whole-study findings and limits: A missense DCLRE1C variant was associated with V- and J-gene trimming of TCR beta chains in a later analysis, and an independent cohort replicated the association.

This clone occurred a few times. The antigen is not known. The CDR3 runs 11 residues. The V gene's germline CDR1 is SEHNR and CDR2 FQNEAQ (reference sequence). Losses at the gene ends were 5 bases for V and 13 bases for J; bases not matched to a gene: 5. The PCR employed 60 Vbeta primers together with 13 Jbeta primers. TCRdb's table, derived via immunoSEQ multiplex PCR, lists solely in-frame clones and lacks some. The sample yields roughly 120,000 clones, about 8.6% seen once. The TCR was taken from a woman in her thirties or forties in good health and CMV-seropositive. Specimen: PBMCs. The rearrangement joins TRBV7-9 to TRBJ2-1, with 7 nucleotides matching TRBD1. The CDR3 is CASSDRDRQFF. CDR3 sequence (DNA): TGTGCCAGCAGCGACCGGGACAGACAGTTCTTC. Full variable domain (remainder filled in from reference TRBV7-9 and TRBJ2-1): DTGVSQNPRHKITKRGQNVTFRCDPISEHNRLYWYRQTLGQGPEFLTYFQNEAQLEKSRLLSDRFSAERPKGSFSTLEIQRTEQGDSAMYLCASSDRDRQFFGPGTRLTVL.